A single sample gave rise to the 28 T cell receptor beta chains below, sequenced in a study of blood T cell repertoires in COVID-19. Some clones are missing from TCRdb's copy, which holds only in-frame ones; the method was immunoSEQ multiplex PCR. The sample carries about 24,000 clones, about 89% recorded once. Material for sequencing was peripheral blood. The receptors come from a man in his fifties with active COVID-19.

J is TRBJ2-7 and V is TRBV6-2 or TRBV6-3; D is perhaps TRBD2 (6 bases). This CDR3 is 13 amino acids long. V was shortened by 6 bases and J by 6 bases, with 15 bases between the two germline ends. Germline CDR1 MNHEY, CDR2 SVGEGT. This CDR3 reads CASSRSTSSEQYF. Here the CDR3 DNA reads TGTGCCAGCAGCCGTTCGACTAGTTCCGAGCAGTACTTC.

The V and J genes are TRBV6-4 and TRBJ1-4; TRBD1 matches 7 bases. Germline values: CDR1 MRHNA, CDR2 SNTAGT. V shed 0 bases and J 4 bases; nucleotides not matched to a gene: 5. This CDR3 spans 16 amino acids. DNA of the CDR3: TGTGCCAGCAGTGACTCTTCGGGACAGAGTAATGAAAAACTGTTTTTT. This sequence encodes CASSDSSGQSNEKLFF.

The CDR3 DNA is TGTGCCAGCAGTTATAGGGGACAGGGCACCTATGGCTACACCTTC. It specifies CASSYRGQGTYGYTF. The V call is TRBV6-5, the J call TRBJ1-2, with TRBD1 matching over 9 bases. The CDR3 totals 15 residues. The V gene's germline CDR1 is MNHEY and CDR2 SVGAGI. The V and J ends lost 3 bases and 4 bases, in that order; junction bases with no gene match: 6.

The gene calls are TRBV3-1 (or the pseudogene TRBV3-2) and TRBJ2-5; D may be TRBD2 (5 bases). The V end was cut by 4 bases, the J end by 5 bases, with 14 bases between. CDR1 is LGHDT, CDR2 YNNKEL, per germline (reference sequence). The CDR3 has 14 residues. DNA of the CDR3: TGTGCCAGCAGCCGAGGGCCGACCGGGGAGACCCAGTACTTC. Translating it yields CASSRGPTGETQYF.

V usage is TRBV11-2 and J usage is TRBJ2-5; the D is unclear. Germline V gene lookup returns CDR1 SGHAT and CDR2 FQNNGV. There are 12 residues in the CDR3. V lost 2 bases to trimming and J lost 7 bases, with 8 bases between them. CDR3 sequence: CASSLFERTQYF. CDR3 coding DNA: TGTGCCAGCAGCTTATTTGAGAGGACCCAGTACTTC. The full variable domain, in which reference TRBV11-2 and TRBJ2-5 provide the parts outside the CDR3, is EAGVAQSPRYKIIEKRQSVAFWCNPISGHATLYWYQQILGQGPKLLIQFQNNGVVDDSQLPKDRFSAERLKGVDSTLKIQPAKLEDSAVYLCASSLFERTQYFGPGTRLLVL.

This chain connects TRBV19 to TRBJ2-3, with D maybe TRBD2 (5 bases). Germline V gene lookup returns CDR1 LNHDA and CDR2 SQIVND (reference sequence). The CDR3 loop spans 12 amino acids. Deletions cut 10 bases from V and 3 bases from J, with 11 bases between. This CDR3 is CATVGRTDTQYF. In DNA, the CDR3 is TGTGCCACCGTGGGGAGAACAGATACGCAGTATTTT.

This rearrangement joins TRBV28 to TRBJ1-1; TRBD1 aligns across 8 bases. The V gene's germline CDR1 is MDHEN and CDR2 SYDVKM. V gave up 4 bases and J gave up 5 bases; unmatched junction bases: 12. There are 16 residues in the CDR3. CDR3 nucleotide sequence: TGTGCCAGCAGTTCAACAGGGGGATGGGCTAATACTGAAGCTTTCTTT. This gives the protein CASSSTGGWANTEAFF.

The chain carries TRBV10-3 and TRBJ1-1; 7 bases agree with TRBD1. The CDR3 length is 15 residues. The V segment lost 6 bases and the J segment 6 bases; nucleotides outside the gene matches: 13. CDR1 ENHRY and CDR2 SYGVKD come from the germline V gene. In DNA form, the CDR3 reads TGTGCCATCAGACCGACGACAGGGAGGTTGGCTGAAGCTTTCTTT. Its protein is CAIRPTTGRLAEAFF.

This chain uses TRBV11-3 with TRBJ2-7, with D perhaps matching TRBD1 (5 bases). Germline values: CDR1 SGHNT, CDR2 YENEEA. The V and J ends lost 1 base and 5 bases respectively, with 9 bases between them. The CDR3 is 13 amino acids. This CDR3 reads CASSLAGPHEQYF. CDR3 DNA sequence: TGTGCCAGCAGCTTAGCAGGGCCCCACGAGCAGTACTTC. Together with reference TRBV11-3 and TRBJ2-7, the CDR3 gives the full variable domain: EAGVVQSPRYKIIEKKQPVAFWCNPISGHNTLYWYLQNLGQGPELLIRYENEEAVDDSQLPKDRFSAERLKGVDSTLKIQPAELGDSAVYLCASSLAGPHEQYFGPGTRLTVT.

The chain carries TRBV5-4 and TRBJ2-7, with TRBD1 as a possible D gene (6 bases). V shed 2 bases and J shed 2 bases, with 11 bases lying between them. Germline CDR1 and CDR2: SGHNT and YYREEE (reference sequence). The CDR3 consists of 14 residues. Here the CDR3 DNA reads TGTGCCAGCAGCTTCCAGGGGAACCCCTACGAGCAGTACTTC. Its translation: CASSFQGNPYEQYF.

The gene calls are TRBV9 and TRBJ1-2, with D possibly being TRBD1 (6 bases). Trimming removed 3 bases at V and 3 bases at J, with 21 bases between. Germline V gives CDR1 SGDLS, CDR2 YYNGEE. The length of the CDR3 is 17 residues. This CDR3 reads CASSGGLDRPSDYGYTF. The CDR3 coding sequence is TGTGCCAGCAGCGGGGGCCTTGACAGGCCTTCAGACTATGGCTACACCTTC.

The rearrangement uses TRBV6-6 and TRBJ2-3; a weak D match, TRBD2 (5 bases). This CDR3 has 14 amino acids. Trimming removed 6 bases from V and 6 bases from J, with 16 bases in between. Germline-derived CDR1 and CDR2 are MNHNY and SVGAGI (reference sequence). CDR3 sequence reads: CASRDQRSWDTQYF. The CDR3, as DNA: TGTGCCAGCAGAGACCAGCGGAGTTGGGATACGCAGTATTTT.

J is TRBJ1-2 and V is TRBV7-8, with unresolved D. The CDR3 loop spans 15 amino acids. Germline V lookup: CDR1 SGHVS, CDR2 FQNEAQ. The germline V and J ends were trimmed by 1 base and 0 bases, with 9 bases remaining between them. CDR3 sequence (DNA): TGTGCCAGCAGCTTAGTCACGGGGACTAACTATGGCTACACCTTC. It codes for CASSLVTGTNYGYTF.

The CDR3, as DNA: TGTGCCAGCTCGTCCCCCGGAAAACTGTTTTTT. Amino acid sequence: CASSSPGKLFF. The chain couples TRBV6-5 to TRBJ1-4; no definite D call. The CDR3 loop spans 11 amino acids. Per the germline V gene, CDR1 is MNHEY and CDR2 is SVGAGI. V lost 8 bases to trimming and J lost 10 bases, with 11 bases between them.

The V and J genes are TRBV6-2 or TRBV6-3 and TRBJ2-7, with 13 bases identical to TRBD2. In germline, CDR1 is MNHEY, CDR2 SVGEGT. CDR3 length: 14 residues. The J segment lost 3 bases and the V segment lost 6 bases, leaving 2 bases of the junction unmatched. The CDR3 here is CASSRTSGSYEQYF. The DNA of the CDR3 is TGTGCCAGCAGCAGGACTAGCGGGAGCTACGAGCAGTACTTC.

V is TRBV10-3 and J is TRBJ1-3; D is perhaps TRBD1 (5 bases). The CDR3 runs 14 residues. CDR1 and CDR2 (germline): ENHRY, SYGVKD. The V end was cut by 6 bases, the J end by 0 bases, with 9 bases between. Here the CDR3 DNA reads TGTGCCATCAGGTCAGGGCCCTCTGGAAACACCATATATTTT. It translates to CAIRSGPSGNTIYF.

V and J are TRBV6-2 or TRBV6-3 and TRBJ1-4, with 10 bases identical to TRBD1. The CDR3 has 14 amino acids. V lost 5 bases to trimming and J lost 6 bases; unmatched junction nucleotides: 3. Germline V gene lookup returns CDR1 MNHEY and CDR2 SVGEGT. The CDR3, as DNA: TGTGCCAGCAGTCCGGGACAGGGGTATGAAAAACTGTTTTTT. Amino acid sequence: CASSPGQGYEKLFF.

The chain couples TRBV7-8 to TRBJ1-5; 7 bases line up with TRBD1. V lost 1 base to trimming and J lost 9 bases; unmatched junction nucleotides: 0. CDR3 size: 12 residues. CDR1 is SGHVS and CDR2 is FQNEAQ in the germline V gene. CDR3 sequence (DNA): TGTGCCAGCAGCTTAGGGACAGGGCCCCAGCATTTT. This gives the protein CASSLGTGPQHF.

The chain carries TRBV5-6 and TRBJ2-5; 11 bases are a match to TRBD2. The CDR3 runs to 15 residues. The germline gives CDR1 SGHDT, CDR2 YYEEEE. V lost 4 bases, J lost 4 bases, and 6 bases stayed unmatched. CDR3 nucleotides: TGTGCCAGCAGCGAAACTAGCGGGAGCGGAGAGACCCAGTACTTC. Translation gives CASSETSGSGETQYF.

The gene calls are TRBV30 and TRBJ2-2; D gene uncertain. V gave up 2 bases and J gave up 7 bases, with 5 bases separating them. The CDR3 consists of 11 residues. The germline V gene encodes CDR1 GTSNPN and CDR2 SVGIG (reference sequence). CDR3 in DNA: TGTGCCTGGAGTACGGGCGGGGAGCTGTTTTTT. Protein product: CAWSTGGELFF. Using reference TRBV30 and TRBJ2-2 for the parts outside the CDR3, the full variable domain is SQTIHQWPATLVQPVGSPLSLECTVEGTSNPNLYWYRQAAGRGLQLLFYSVGIGQISSEVPQNLSASRPQDRQFILSSKKLLLSDSGFYLCAWSTGGELFFGEGSRLTVL.

Comment on this clone: The junction differs from germline at one of its ends, possibly a read error. The gene calls are TRBV7-3 and TRBJ2-7; D might be TRBD1 (5 bases). The CDR3 runs to 13 residues. CDR1 is SGHTA and CDR2 is FQGTGA in the germline V gene. DNA of the CDR3: TGTGCCAGCAGCTTAAGTTTTGGCTCAGGGCAGAGCTTC. Translating gives CASSLSFGSGQSF.

This chain connects TRBV5-4 to TRBJ2-6, with 7 bases fitting TRBD1. The CDR3 has 17 amino acids. The germline CDR1 and CDR2 sequences are SGHNT and YYREEE (reference sequence). Trimming cost V 4 bases and J 0 bases; bases outside gene matches: 7. CDR3 sequence reads: CASSADRVLSGANVLTF. The CDR3 DNA follows: TGTGCCAGCAGCGCCGACAGGGTACTCTCTGGGGCCAACGTCCTGACTTTC.

The rearrangement uses TRBV24-1 and TRBJ2-5; 7 nucleotides align to TRBD2. The germline CDR1 and CDR2 sequences are KGHDR and SFDVKD. With V trimmed by 2 bases and J by 5 bases, 7 bases remained unmatched. The CDR3 covers 15 residues. CDR3 DNA sequence: TGTGCCACCAGTGATTGGTTGGGAGGGGCGGAGACCCAGTACTTC. Amino acids: CATSDWLGGAETQYF.

This clone was counted only a few times. The CDR3 DNA follows: TGTGCCAGCAGCTTACAGGGCCATTGGCCCCAGCATTTT. Translated: CASSLQGHWPQHF. This chain joins TRBV5-5 and TRBJ1-5, with D tentatively TRBD1 (6 bases). This CDR3 has 13 residues. Trimming left V 2 bases short and J 9 bases short, with 12 bases between. The germline gives CDR1 SGHKS, CDR2 YYEKEE (reference sequence).

The rearrangement joins TRBV11-3 to TRBJ1-1; 7 bases match TRBD1. Germline trimming cut 5 bases from V and 1 base from J; bases unmatched to any gene: 4. This CDR3 has 14 amino acids. Germline lookup yields CDR1 SGHNT and CDR2 YENEEA. CDR3 sequence reads: CASSPQGTNTEAFF. For the CDR3, the DNA is TGTGCCAGCAGCCCACAGGGGACGAACACTGAAGCTTTCTTT.

This clone has a handful of counts. The CDR3 here is CASSLGMGQDFTDTQYF. The DNA for the CDR3 is TGTGCCAGCAGTTTAGGAATGGGACAGGACTTCACAGATACGCAGTATTTT. The chain is built from TRBV28 and TRBJ2-3; the match to TRBD1 covers 8 bases. This CDR3 contains 17 residues. Per germline, CDR1 MDHEN and CDR2 SYDVKM. V trimming: 2 bases; J trimming: 2 bases; junction bases outside the gene matches: 9.

The J gene is TRBJ2-3, the V gene TRBV6-2 or TRBV6-3, with a weak D call TRBD2 (6 bases). CDR3 length: 15 amino acids. Between the trimmed V and J ends, which lost 2 bases and 2 bases, there was a span of 11 bases. Germline V gives CDR1 MNHEY, CDR2 SVGEGT. CDR3 sequence: CASSYGGDDTDTQYF. As DNA, the CDR3 is TGTGCCAGCAGTTACGGCGGGGACGACACAGATACGCAGTATTTT.

The chain recombines TRBV28 with TRBJ1-5; D is possibly TRBD1 (5 bases). CDR1 and CDR2 from the germline V gene are MDHEN and SYDVKM. The CDR3 extends over 15 amino acids. V lost 8 bases and J 3 bases, leaving 17 bases between the germline ends. The CDR3 protein is CASWAGKLNNQPQHF. In DNA form, the CDR3 reads TGTGCCAGCTGGGCAGGGAAGTTGAACAATCAGCCCCAGCATTTT.